Included here is one T cell receptor (beta chain) sequence, with context. Its antigen remains unknown. The data were obtained in a study of cytotoxic CD8 clonotypes in ibrutinib-treated CLL. Study-level information: Patients attained roughly 25 partial and 2 complete responses; at median 68 months, about 15 remained remitted while 12 progressed. Response samples followed a median roughly 13 months of treatment, range 6 to 36. On average, almost 95,000 productive rearrangements and around 250,000 productive templates per sample.

TCRdb's table, derived via immunoSEQ multiplex PCR, lists solely in-frame clones and lacks some. The table lists 130,000 or so clones, approximately 80% of them singletons. Findings and caveats of the study: Patients with sustained remission and those progressing were sampled at differing times.

This CDR3 comprises 17 residues. Germline values: CDR1 KGHSH, CDR2 LQKENI. V trimming: 2 bases; J trimming: 3 bases; junction bases outside the gene matches: 4. This clonotype was obtained from a human donor with chronic lymphocytic leukemia. Material: PBMCs, obtained after 12 months of ibrutinib treatment. This chain uses TRBV18 with TRBJ2-6; TRBD2 matches at 10 bases. CDR3 bases: TGTGCCAGCTCACCATTAGCGGGAGGTGATGGGGCCAACGTCCTGACTTTC. Protein product: CASSPLAGGDGANVLTF.